This TCR beta chain was found in a study of T cell responses to AZD1222 COVID-19 vaccine. Study-level results: Two doses of AZD1222 preceded a rise in Spike-specific TCR breadth and depth. Repertoires in all cases were sampled only once the peak T cell response had passed. White British people made up most donors, females outnumbered males, and clonal diversity was possibly underestimated. Of spike-specific TCRs, nearly half reportedly target regions left unmutated in variants.

TCRdb's copy holds only in-frame clones and misses some; the assay was immunoSEQ multiplex PCR. Of under 150,000 clones listed, roughly 92% are singletons. The germline V and J ends were trimmed by 4 bases and 1 base, with 7 bases remaining between them. The CDR3 loop spans 13 amino acids. CDR1 and CDR2 from the germline V gene are SGHAT and FQNNGV. Concerning this clone: Its cognate antigen is unknown.

Sequences were derived from peripheral blood, sampled 28 days after the second AZD1222 dose. The source is an adult who received the AZD1222 COVID-19 vaccine. This chain links TRBV11-2 with TRBJ1-1; TRBD1 might be the D (6 bases). CDR3 loop: CASSSQGNTEAFF. In nucleotides, the CDR3 is TGTGCCAGCAGCTCACAGGGGAACACTGAAGCTTTCTTT.